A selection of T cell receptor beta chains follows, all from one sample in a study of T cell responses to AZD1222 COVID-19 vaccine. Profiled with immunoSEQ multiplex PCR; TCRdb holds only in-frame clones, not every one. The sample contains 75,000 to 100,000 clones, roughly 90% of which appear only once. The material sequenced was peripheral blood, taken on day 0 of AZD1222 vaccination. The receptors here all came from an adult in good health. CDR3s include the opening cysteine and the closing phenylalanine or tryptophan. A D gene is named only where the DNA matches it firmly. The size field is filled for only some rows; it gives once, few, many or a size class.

TGTGCTAGTGGTAGGGGACAGGGTTCGAGTGAAGCTTTCTTT	CASGRGQGSSEAFF	TRBV12-5	TRBJ1-1	once	TRBD1
TGCAGTGCCACGGGGGGCACTGAAGCTTTCTTT	CSATGGTEAFF	TRBV20-1	TRBJ1-1	NA	NA
TGTGCCAGCTCACCTCAGGGAGTATTCAATCAGCCCCAGCATTTT	CASSPQGVFNQPQHF	TRBV18	TRBJ1-5	NA	NA
TGCAGCGTTGCAGGTAACTACTCTTACGAGCAGTACTTC	CSVAGNYSYEQYF	TRBV29-1	TRBJ2-7	NA	NA
TGTGCCAGCAGTCCCCTCGGACGCAGGGGGCTTAATGAGCAGTTCTTC	CASSPLGRRGLNEQFF	TRBV27	TRBJ2-1	NA	TRBD1
TGTGCCAGCAGCCCAGTTGAGGGAGTTCTCGGCAATGAGCAGTTCTTC	CASSPVEGVLGNEQFF	TRBV7-8	TRBJ2-1	NA	NA
TGTGCCAGCAGCCGGGACTATCTGTACGAGCAGTACTTC	CASSRDYLYEQYF	TRBV5-4	TRBJ2-7	few	TRBD2
TGTGCCAGCAGTGACATCGGGGAGTCACACAATGAGCAGTTCTTC	CASSDIGESHNEQFF	TRBV6-4	TRBJ2-1	NA	NA
TGTGCCAGCCGGCCTACAGGGGGCGATACGCAGTATTTT	CASRPTGGDTQYF	TRBV6-5	TRBJ2-3	NA	TRBD1
TGTGCCACCAGGGGCGGGAGGGAAGACACCGGGGAGCTGTTTTTT	CATRGGREDTGELFF	TRBV15	TRBJ2-2	NA	TRBD2
TGTGCCAGCAGTAATTCGGATAATTCACCCCTCCACTTT	CASSNSDNSPLHF	TRBV12-3/TRBV12-4	TRBJ1-6	NA	NA
TGTGCCAGTAGTATACCCGCGGGACAGGGGGCAGATACGCAGTATTTT	CASSIPAGQGADTQYF	TRBV19	TRBJ2-3	few	TRBD1
TGTGCCAGTAGGGTATCAGGGGGCGCGTATGGCTACACCTTC	CASRVSGGAYGYTF	TRBV19	TRBJ1-2	NA	TRBD1
TGTGCCAGCAGCGATCTAGCAAATGAGCAGTTCTTC	CASSDLANEQFF	TRBV7-9	TRBJ2-1	NA	NA
TGTGCCAGTAGCGATCGATCTCCGGGACTAGCGCCAGTCGAGCAGTTCTTC	CASSDRSPGLAPVEQFF	TRBV19	TRBJ2-1	NA	TRBD2
TGTGCCAGCAGCTCAATGACAGGGGTTAATGGCTACACCTTC	CASSSMTGVNGYTF	TRBV7-8	TRBJ1-2	once	TRBD1
TGTGCCAGCAGTTTGGTGGTTCAGCCCCAGCATTTT	CASSLVVQPQHF	TRBV28	TRBJ1-5	NA	NA
TGTGCCAGTAGTATAGGTGTCAGGGGCGTTCAGCCCCAGCATTTT	CASSIGVRGVQPQHF	TRBV19	TRBJ1-5	NA	NA
TGTGCCAGCAGCCAAGAAAGTGGTATAGGGACTAACAATGAGCAGTTCTTC	CASSQESGIGTNNEQFF	TRBV4-2	TRBJ2-1	NA	TRBD2
TGTGCCAGCAGCAAAGGGGGACTAGCGGGAGGGGGAAAGAACGAGCAGTACTTC	CASSKGGLAGGGKNEQYF	TRBV3-1/TRBV3-2	TRBJ2-7	NA	TRBD2
TGTGCCTGGAGTGTACTGGGTGGGACACAAGAGACCCAGTACTTC	CAWSVLGGTQETQYF	TRBV30	TRBJ2-5	NA	NA
TGTGCCACCAGCAGAGTCCGGCAAGAGACCCAGTACTTC	CATSRVRQETQYF	TRBV15	TRBJ2-5	few	NA
TGCAGCGTTGTGGGTACCACTGAAGCTTTCTTT	CSVVGTTEAFF	TRBV29-1	TRBJ1-1	NA	NA
TGTGCCAGCAGCCAACGACCAAGAACTGACACTGAAGCTTTCTTT	CASSQRPRTDTEAFF	TRBV3-1/TRBV3-2	TRBJ1-1	NA	NA
TGTGCCTGGAGTCCCCGGTGGGGGACCTACGAGCAGTACTTC	CAWSPRWGTYEQYF	TRBV30	TRBJ2-7	NA	NA
TGTGCCAGCAGCTTCACCGCGGGGCAGGGGAATTCACCCCTCCACTTT	CASSFTAGQGNSPLHF	TRBV7-9	TRBJ1-6	NA	NA
TGTGCCAGCAGTGAATCTACCTCACCAAGCCACAATGAGCAGTTCTTC	CASSESTSPSHNEQFF	TRBV25-1	TRBJ2-1	NA	NA
TGTGCCAGCAGCTTGAAGGTTTCTGGAAACATTCAGTACTTC	CASSLKVSGNIQYF	TRBV5-4	TRBJ2-4	NA	NA
TGTGCCAGCAGTGAATTTGGGACCGCATCGAAGGGCTACACCTTC	CASSEFGTASKGYTF	TRBV25-1	TRBJ1-2	NA	NA
TGTGCCAGCAGCCACCTAAGGACTTCTGGAAACACCATATATTTT	CASSHLRTSGNTIYF	TRBV7-9	TRBJ1-3	NA	NA
TGCGCCAGCAGCCTGACAGGGGAGGGGGAAAAACTGTTTTTT	CASSLTGEGEKLFF	TRBV5-1	TRBJ1-4	NA	TRBD1
TGTGCCAGCAGCTTACAGGGGGCAGATAATTCACCCCTCCACTTT	CASSLQGADNSPLHF	TRBV6-2/TRBV6-3	TRBJ1-6	NA	TRBD1
TGTGCCAGCGAGGGACGCCCGGACTCTGGAAACACCATATATTTT	CASEGRPDSGNTIYF	TRBV19	TRBJ1-3	NA	NA
TGTGCCAGCAGCTCTTCGCTAGCGGGAGGGCCAAATGAGCAGTTCTTC	CASSSSLAGGPNEQFF	TRBV11-2	TRBJ2-1	NA	TRBD2
TGTGCCAGCAGCTTAGAGACTAGCGTGAGCTACAATGAGCAGTTCTTC	CASSLETSVSYNEQFF	TRBV11-2	TRBJ2-1	NA	TRBD2
TGTGCCAGCAGCCACCCTACAGGGGTCACTGAAGCTTTCTTT	CASSHPTGVTEAFF	TRBV4-2	TRBJ1-1	NA	TRBD1
TGTGCCAGCAGCTTGGGAGGGCTCGGACAGCCCCAGCATTTT	CASSLGGLGQPQHF	TRBV5-6	TRBJ1-5	NA	NA
TGTGCCAGCAGCCGGGACAGGGAGGGCTCACCCCTCCACTTT	CASSRDREGSPLHF	TRBV2	TRBJ1-6	few	TRBD1
TGTGCCAGCAGTTACACTAACTATGGCTACACCTTC	CASSYTNYGYTF	TRBV12-3/TRBV12-4	TRBJ1-2	NA	NA
TGCAGTGCTAGGGGGAGATACGAGCAGTACTTC	CSARGRYEQYF	TRBV20-1	TRBJ2-7	NA	NA
TGTGCCAGCAGTGAAGAAGGAGGGTCGGGGAATCAGCCCCAGCATTTT	CASSEEGGSGNQPQHF	TRBV6-1	TRBJ1-5	NA	NA
TGTGCCAGCAGCCAGACAGGTAGCGAAAAACTGTTTTTT	CASSQTGSEKLFF	TRBV5-4	TRBJ1-4	NA	NA
TGTGCCAGCTCACCACCCCGGGACCGACCTAACTATGGCTACACCTTC	CASSPPRDRPNYGYTF	TRBV18	TRBJ1-2	NA	NA
TGTGCCAGCAGCCCCCAGGTCGGGACTAGCAATGAGCAGTTCTTC	CASSPQVGTSNEQFF	TRBV11-3	TRBJ2-1	NA	TRBD2
TGCAGCGGACAGGGGGCTCGTGTCACTGAAGCTTTCTTT	CSGQGARVTEAFF	TRBV29-1	TRBJ1-1	once	TRBD1
TGTGCCAGCAGCCCTCCACTAGCGCCCTACGGGAATGAGCAGTTCTTC	CASSPPLAPYGNEQFF	TRBV14	TRBJ2-1	NA	TRBD2
TGTGCCAGCAGCCAATATTTAAGACAGGAACGAGAGAATAGCAATCAGCCCCAGCATTTT	CASSQYLRQERENSNQPQHF	TRBV7-8	TRBJ1-5	NA	NA
TGTGCCAGCAGCGTAGATCAGGGGCTCTACGAGCAGTACTTC	CASSVDQGLYEQYF	TRBV9	TRBJ2-7	NA	NA
TGTGCCAGTAGATCTCCTCCTCCTGGGTATGGCTACACCTTC	CASRSPPPGYGYTF	TRBV19	TRBJ1-2	NA	NA
TGTGCCAGCAGTTATTCGACTGGGGCCGGGGAGCTGTTTTTT	CASSYSTGAGELFF	TRBV6-2/TRBV6-3	TRBJ2-2	NA	NA
TGTGCCTGGAGTGCTTCAGATTCACCCCTCCACTTT	CAWSASDSPLHF	TRBV30	TRBJ1-6	NA	NA
TGTGCCAGCAGCTCAAATTCTGGAAACACCATATATTTT	CASSSNSGNTIYF	TRBV3-1/TRBV3-2	TRBJ1-3	NA	NA
TGCGCCAGCAGTGATTCGGGGTCCCCCTCCTACGAGCAGTACTTC	CASSDSGSPSYEQYF	TRBV10-2	TRBJ2-7	NA	NA
TGTGCCAGCAGTTTGGACGGGAATATGAACACTGAAGCTTTCTTT	CASSLDGNMNTEAFF	TRBV28	TRBJ1-1	NA	NA
TGTGCCAGCAGCTTGTACGGACTGAGCTCCTACGAGCAGTACTTC	CASSLYGLSSYEQYF	TRBV7-3	TRBJ2-7	NA	NA
TGTGCCAGCAGTGGAGATTCTAGCGGACCTTACAATGAGCAGTTCTTC	CASSGDSSGPYNEQFF	TRBV6-1	TRBJ2-1	NA	TRBD2
TGTGCCAGCAGTTACATGATGGCGACAGGCGAGCAGTTCTTC	CASSYMMATGEQFF	TRBV6-5	TRBJ2-1	NA	NA
TGTGCCAGCTCAGGGGGAAGCGATTCCTACGAGCAGTACTTC	CASSGGSDSYEQYF	TRBV18	TRBJ2-7	once	NA
TGTGCCAGCAGCCCAAACCGATTGGCGACCCAGTACTTC	CASSPNRLATQYF	TRBV11-2	TRBJ2-5	NA	NA